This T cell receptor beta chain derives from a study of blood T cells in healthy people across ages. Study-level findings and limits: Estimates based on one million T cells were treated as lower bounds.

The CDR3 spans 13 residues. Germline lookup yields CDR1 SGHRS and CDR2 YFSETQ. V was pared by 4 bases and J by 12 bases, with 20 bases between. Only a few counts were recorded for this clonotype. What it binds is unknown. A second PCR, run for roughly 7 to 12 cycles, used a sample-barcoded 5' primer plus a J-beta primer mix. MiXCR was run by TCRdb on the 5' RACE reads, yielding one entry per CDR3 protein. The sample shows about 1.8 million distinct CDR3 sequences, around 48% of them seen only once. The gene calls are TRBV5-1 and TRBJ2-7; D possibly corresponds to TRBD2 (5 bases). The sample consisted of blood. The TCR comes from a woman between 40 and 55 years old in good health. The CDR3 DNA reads TGCGCCAGCAGCCCGGAAGTGACCAGAGGGCTGTACTTC. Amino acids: CASSPEVTRGLYF.